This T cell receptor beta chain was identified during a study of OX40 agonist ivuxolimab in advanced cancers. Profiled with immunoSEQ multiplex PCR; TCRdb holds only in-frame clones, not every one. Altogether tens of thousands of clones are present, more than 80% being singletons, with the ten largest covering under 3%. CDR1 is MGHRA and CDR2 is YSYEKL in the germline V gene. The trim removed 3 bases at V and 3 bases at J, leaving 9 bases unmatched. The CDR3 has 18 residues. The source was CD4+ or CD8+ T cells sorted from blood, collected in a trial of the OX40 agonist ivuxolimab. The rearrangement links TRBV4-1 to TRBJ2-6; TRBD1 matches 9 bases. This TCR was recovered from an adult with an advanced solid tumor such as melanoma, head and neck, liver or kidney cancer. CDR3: CASSHIKTGGFGANVLTF. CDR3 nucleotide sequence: TGCGCCAGCAGCCACATAAAGACAGGGGGGTTTGGGGCCAACGTCCTGACTTTC.